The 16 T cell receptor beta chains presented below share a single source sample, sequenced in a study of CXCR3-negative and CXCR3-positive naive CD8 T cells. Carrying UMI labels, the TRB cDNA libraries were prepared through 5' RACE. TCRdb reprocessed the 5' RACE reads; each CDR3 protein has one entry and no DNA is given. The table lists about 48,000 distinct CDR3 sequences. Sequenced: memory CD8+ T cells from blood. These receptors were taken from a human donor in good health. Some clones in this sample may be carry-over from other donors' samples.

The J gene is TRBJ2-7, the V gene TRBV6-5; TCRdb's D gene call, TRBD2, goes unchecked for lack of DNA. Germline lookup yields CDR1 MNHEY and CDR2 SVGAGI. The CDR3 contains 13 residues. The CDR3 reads CASILAGSYEQYF.

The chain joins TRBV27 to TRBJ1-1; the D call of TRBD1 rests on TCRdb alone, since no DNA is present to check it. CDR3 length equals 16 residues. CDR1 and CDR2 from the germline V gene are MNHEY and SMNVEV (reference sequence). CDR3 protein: CASSFQQARTWTEAFF.

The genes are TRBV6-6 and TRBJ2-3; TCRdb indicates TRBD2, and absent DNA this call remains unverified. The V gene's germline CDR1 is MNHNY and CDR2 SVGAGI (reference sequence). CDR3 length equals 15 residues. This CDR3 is CASSSSLAYTDTQYF.

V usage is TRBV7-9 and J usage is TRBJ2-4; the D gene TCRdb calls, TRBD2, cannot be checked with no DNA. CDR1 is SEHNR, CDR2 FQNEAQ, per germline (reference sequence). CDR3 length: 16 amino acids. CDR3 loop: CASSRKDGAGVNIQYF.

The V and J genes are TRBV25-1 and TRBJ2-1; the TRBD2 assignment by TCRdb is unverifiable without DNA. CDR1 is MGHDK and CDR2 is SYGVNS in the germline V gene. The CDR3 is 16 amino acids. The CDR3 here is CASSAPGLAGYNEQFF.

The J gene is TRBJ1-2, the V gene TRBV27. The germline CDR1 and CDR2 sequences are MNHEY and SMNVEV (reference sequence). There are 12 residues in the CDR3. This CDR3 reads CASSGRPYGYTF.

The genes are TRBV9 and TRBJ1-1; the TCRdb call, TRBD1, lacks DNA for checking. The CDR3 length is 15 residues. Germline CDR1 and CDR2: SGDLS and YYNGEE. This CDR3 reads CASQAGTGGNTEAFF.

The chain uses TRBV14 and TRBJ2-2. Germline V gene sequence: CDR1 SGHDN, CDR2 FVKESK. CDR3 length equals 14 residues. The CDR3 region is CASSQGWNTGELFF.

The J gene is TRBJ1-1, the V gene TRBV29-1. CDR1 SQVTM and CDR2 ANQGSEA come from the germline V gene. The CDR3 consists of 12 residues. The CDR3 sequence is CSGGTWGTEAFF.

The CDR3 is CASSWTGGVTEAFF. J is TRBJ1-1 and V is TRBV5-1; TCRdb calls TRBD1, which cannot be checked without DNA. Germline assignment: CDR1 SGHRS and CDR2 YFSETQ. The length of the CDR3 is 14 residues.

The CDR3 loop is CASSGTSRSSYEQYF. The V call is TRBV7-9, the J call TRBJ2-7; TCRdb designates TRBD2, a call that cannot be tested without DNA. The CDR3 covers 15 residues. Germline assignment: CDR1 SEHNR and CDR2 FQNEAQ (reference sequence). The full variable domain, with the rest looked up from reference TRBV7-9 and TRBJ2-7, is DTGVSQNPRHKITKRGQNVTFRCDPISEHNRLYWYRQTLGQGPEFLTYFQNEAQLEKSRLLSDRFSAERPKGSFSTLEIQRTEQGDSAMYLCASSGTSRSSYEQYFGPGTRLTVT.

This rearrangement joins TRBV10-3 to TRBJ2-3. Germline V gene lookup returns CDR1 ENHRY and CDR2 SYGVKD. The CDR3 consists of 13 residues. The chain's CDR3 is CAISDTLGDTQYF.

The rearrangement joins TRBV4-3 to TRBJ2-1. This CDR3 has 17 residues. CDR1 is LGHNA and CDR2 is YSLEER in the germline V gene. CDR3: CASSQDTLSSSYNEQFF.

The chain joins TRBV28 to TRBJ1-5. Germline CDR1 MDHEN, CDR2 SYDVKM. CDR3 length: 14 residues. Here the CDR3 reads CASSFFGVQLPQHF.

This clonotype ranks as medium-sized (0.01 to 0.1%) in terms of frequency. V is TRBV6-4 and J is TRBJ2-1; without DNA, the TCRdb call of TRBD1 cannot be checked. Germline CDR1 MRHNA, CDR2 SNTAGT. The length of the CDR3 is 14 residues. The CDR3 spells CASSDSGTANEQFF.

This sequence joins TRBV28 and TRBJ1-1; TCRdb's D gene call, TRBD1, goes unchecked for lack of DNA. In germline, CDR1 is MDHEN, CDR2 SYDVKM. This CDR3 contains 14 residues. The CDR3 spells CASRVFSPDTEAFF.